The source of this TCR beta chain is a study of shared clonotypes between healthy human individuals. The assay used deep level. Profiling relied on immunoSEQ multiplex PCR, and the TCRdb table lists in-frame clones only, not all of them. The sample has around 2.5 million clones; over 85% are singletons. Germline V gene data show CDR1 as SGHRS and CDR2 as YFSETQ. With V trimmed by 2 bases and J by 7 bases, 11 bases remained unmatched. The CDR3 sequence is 15 residues long. A note on this clone: Its matching antigen is unknown.

Points from the study as a whole: Since donors were few, the genetic and exposure-history diversity represented was limited. Non-shared clonotypes were found to have lower generation probabilities than the clonotypes that were shared by all four of the sorted-subset donors.

Memory CD4+ cells were the fraction left after CD45RA+ naive selection. The sequenced sample was naive CD4+ T cells from PBMCs. The subset denotes: CD45RA+ positively selected. This TCR was sampled from a man aged 18 to 35 in good health. Some clones in this sample may be carry-over from other donors' samples. The chain employs TRBV5-1 and TRBJ2-7, with 8 positions matching TRBD2. The CDR3 loop is CASSFSGTTQGEQYF. Here the CDR3 DNA reads TGCGCCAGCAGCTTTAGCGGGACCACCCAGGGGGAGCAGTACTTC.